Below are 23 T cell receptor beta chains sequenced from a single sample in a study of shared clonotypes between healthy human individuals. This table comes from immunoSEQ multiplex PCR, and its TCRdb copy is limited to in-frame clones, with some not included. The table records about 1 million clones, approximately 68% of them present only once. Input material: memory CD4+ T cells sorted from blood. As to subset: CD45RA-negative fraction. The receptors stem from a young man in good health.

This chain uses TRBV28 with TRBJ1-6, with D possibly TRBD1 on 6 matching bases. With 2 bases removed from V and 6 bases from J, the gap between germline ends came to 11 bases. The CDR3 has 15 residues. Germline-derived CDR1 and CDR2 are MDHEN and SYDVKM. The CDR3 spells CASSLKGVGNSPLHF. DNA of the CDR3: TGTGCCAGCAGTTTAAAGGGGGTAGGTAATTCACCCCTCCACTTT.

The rearrangement uses TRBV4-1 and TRBJ2-7; 8 bases agree with TRBD2. The CDR3 consists of 16 residues. Germline CDR1 and CDR2: MGHRA and YSYEKL. J was trimmed by 3 bases and V by 0 bases; bases with no gene match: 7. The CDR3 loop is CASSQDSAGGHYEQYF. DNA of the CDR3: TGCGCCAGCAGCCAAGATAGTGCGGGGGGACACTACGAGCAGTACTTC.

The chain carries TRBV6-1 and TRBJ2-7; TRBD2 might be the D (5 bases). The CDR3 is 11 amino acids. V lost 7 bases and J lost 5, with 9 bases in between. Germline loops: CDR1 MNHNS, CDR2 SASEGT. In DNA form, the CDR3 reads TGTGCCAGCATGGGAGATCACGAGCAGTACTTC. Amino acids: CASMGDHEQYF.

V usage is TRBV18 and J usage is TRBJ2-5, with D uncertain. Germline V gene data show CDR1 as KGHSH and CDR2 as LQKENI. Trimming took off 2 bases at V and 2 bases at J, with 9 bases between the two ends. This CDR3 is 14 amino acids long. The CDR3 protein is CASSPFALQETQYF. The CDR3 bases are TGTGCCAGCTCACCATTCGCACTTCAAGAGACCCAGTACTTC.

This clone was recorded at least ten times. The chain uses TRBV30 and TRBJ1-5; perhaps TRBD1 as D (6 bases). V gave up 4 bases and J gave up 9 bases, with 13 bases separating them. Germline V gene data show CDR1 as GTSNPN and CDR2 as SVGIG (reference sequence). This CDR3 is 12 amino acids long. For the CDR3, the DNA is TGTGCCTGGAAGGAGGGGGTAGGGCCCCAGCATTTT. Protein product: CAWKEGVGPQHF.

This clone was seen a few times. Other DNA sequences in the sample encode the same CDR3. V gene TRBV29-1 combines with J gene TRBJ1-1, with 10 bases identical to TRBD1. Germline CDR1 reads SQVTM; CDR2 reads ANQGSEA. The CDR3 has 13 amino acids. The V and J ends lost 4 bases and 2 bases, in that order; junction bases with no gene match: 1. CDR3 coding DNA: TGCAGCGTTGGGGACAGGGGAAACACTGAAGCTTTCTTT. This sequence encodes CSVGDRGNTEAFF. Combining the CDR3 with reference TRBV29-1 and TRBJ1-1 gives the whole variable domain SAVISQKPSRDICQRGTSLTIQCQVDSQVTMMFWYRQQPGQSLTLIATANQGSEATYESGFVIDKFPISRPNLTFSTLTVSNMSPEDSSIYLCSVGDRGNTEAFFGQGTRLTVV.

In nucleotides, the CDR3 is TGCGCCAGCAGCGAGACAGGGACCAGCTCCTACGAGCAGTACTTC. This gives the protein CASSETGTSSYEQYF. The chain couples TRBV5-1 to TRBJ2-7; 7 bases line up with TRBD1. V shed 4 bases, J shed 0 bases, and the junction held 7 bases outside the gene matches. CDR1 is SGHRS, CDR2 YFSETQ, per germline. This CDR3 is built from 15 residues.

This chain links TRBV5-1 with TRBJ2-1, with TRBD2 identical over 7 bases. This CDR3 spans 16 amino acids. V trimming: 4 bases; J trimming: 0 bases; junction bases outside the gene matches: 7. CDR1 and CDR2 from the germline V gene are SGHRS and YFSETQ. CDR3 sequence (DNA): TGCGCCAGCAGCCCGGTACTAGCGAGCTCCTACAATGAGCAGTTCTTC. This gives the protein CASSPVLASSYNEQFF.

The chain uses TRBV5-6 and TRBJ2-3; D unresolved. Trimming took off 7 bases at V and 2 bases at J, with 11 bases between the two ends. Germline lookup yields CDR1 SGHDT and CDR2 YYEEEE. The CDR3 contains 13 residues. CDR3 amino acids: CASERKYTDTQYF. In DNA form, the CDR3 reads TGTGCCAGCGAAAGGAAATACACAGATACGCAGTATTTT.

The V and J genes are TRBV18 and TRBJ1-4; the match to TRBD1 covers 8 bases. In germline, CDR1 is KGHSH, CDR2 LQKENI. After removal of 6 bases from V and 7 bases from J, the junction contained 10 bases not matched to a gene. This CDR3 has 15 residues. CDR3 sequence: CASSPGGAFVEKLFF. The CDR3 region has the DNA TGTGCCAGCTCGCCAGGGGGCGCGTTTGTTGAAAAACTGTTTTTT.

V is TRBV28 and J is TRBJ1-4; 7 nucleotides line up with TRBD1. J gave up 7 bases and V 6 bases, and 5 bases lay outside the gene matches. Germline V CDR1 and CDR2: MDHEN, SYDVKM. The CDR3 covers 13 residues. In nucleotides, the CDR3 is TGTGCCAGCAGGGGACAGTGGGGTGAAAAACTGTTTTTT. It is translated as CASRGQWGEKLFF.

The chain carries TRBV5-1 and TRBJ1-1; no clear D. Germline assignment: CDR1 SGHRS and CDR2 YFSETQ. V was shortened by 4 bases and J by 2 bases, with 15 bases between the two germline ends. The CDR3 has 15 amino acids. This chain's CDR3 is CASSRSGTVNTEAFF. The CDR3 DNA reads TGCGCCAGCAGCCGTTCGGGTACAGTCAACACTGAAGCTTTCTTT.

V is TRBV30 and J is TRBJ2-7; a possible D gene is TRBD2 (7 bases). This CDR3 is 15 amino acids long. The V end was cut by 0 bases, the J end by 2 bases, with 14 bases between. The germline CDR1 and CDR2 sequences are GTSNPN and SVGIG (reference sequence). The CDR3 nucleotides read TGTGCCTGGAGTGTTGCAACGGGGGGCGCCTACGAGCAGTACTTC. Residues: CAWSVATGGAYEQYF.

V gene TRBV27 combines with J gene TRBJ1-5, with D possibly matching TRBD1 (5 bases). This CDR3 spans 15 amino acids. Germline values: CDR1 MNHEY, CDR2 SMNVEV (reference sequence). The germline V and J ends were trimmed by 7 bases and 1 base, with 14 bases remaining between them. CDR3: CASKEAGGSNQPQHF. DNA of the CDR3: TGTGCCAGCAAAGAGGCGGGGGGAAGCAATCAGCCCCAGCATTTT.

The V gene is TRBV11-2, the J gene TRBJ2-1, with TRBD2 matching 8 bases. With V trimmed by 6 bases and J by 6 bases, 7 bases remained unmatched. This CDR3 comprises 14 residues. Per the germline V gene, CDR1 is SGHAT and CDR2 is FQNNGV. The DNA of the CDR3 is TGTGCCAGCAGGGTAGGCGGGGGGCTCAATGAGCAGTTCTTC. This gives the protein CASRVGGGLNEQFF.

The chain is built from TRBV5-4 and TRBJ1-6; 7 bases are shared with TRBD1. Germline assignment: CDR1 SGHNT and CDR2 YYREEE (reference sequence). The CDR3 consists of 15 residues. Trimming cost V 3 bases and J 7 bases; bases outside gene matches: 7. The CDR3 is CASSSRQGGNSPLHF. Written as DNA, the CDR3 is TGTGCCAGCAGCTCACGACAGGGAGGAAATTCACCCCTCCACTTT. The variable domain in full, with the rest retrieved from reference TRBV5-4 and TRBJ1-6, is ETGVTQSPTHLIKTRGQQVTLRCSSQSGHNTVSWYQQALGQGPQFIFQYYREEENGRGNFPPRFSGLQFPNYSSELNVNALELDDSALYLCASSSRQGGNSPLHFGNGTRLTVT.

The chain joins TRBV7-9 to TRBJ1-6; 9 nucleotides align to TRBD1. The CDR3 spans 16 residues. The junction had 9 bases not matched to a gene; V was cut back by 5 bases and J by 7 bases. Looked up from germline, CDR1 is SEHNR and CDR2 is FQNEAQ (reference sequence). The CDR3 is CASSQPGDRANSPLHF. The CDR3 DNA reads TGTGCCAGCAGCCAACCCGGGGACAGGGCAAATTCACCCCTCCACTTT.

A note on this clone: Other DNA sequences in the sample encode the same CDR3. V and J are TRBV18 and TRBJ1-1; 8 nucleotides line up with TRBD1. CDR1 is KGHSH, CDR2 LQKENI, per germline. The CDR3 is made up of 14 amino acids. V lost 3 bases, J lost 3 bases, and 3 bases stayed unmatched. CDR3 region: CASSPLDRDTEAFF. CDR3 DNA: TGTGCCAGCTCACCCCTGGACAGGGACACTGAAGCTTTCTTT.

The chain recombines TRBV19 with TRBJ1-5; D is ambiguous. The CDR3 has 13 amino acids. Germline V gene lookup returns CDR1 LNHDA and CDR2 SQIVND (reference sequence). The V and J ends lost 4 bases and 6 bases respectively, with 10 bases between them. The CDR3 nucleotides read TGTGCCAGTAGTACCCTTCTTTCTCAGCCCCAGCATTTT. Protein: CASSTLLSQPQHF.

The chain carries TRBV30 and TRBJ1-5, with unresolved D. CDR3 length: 14 residues. V was clipped by 1 base and J by 6 bases, with 13 bases between them. Germline V lookup: CDR1 GTSNPN, CDR2 SVGIG (reference sequence). Here the CDR3 reads CAWSAPPLIQPQHF. The CDR3 DNA reads as TGTGCCTGGAGTGCACCCCCTTTGATTCAGCCCCAGCATTTT.

The chain combines TRBV5-1 with TRBJ2-2; tentative D call: TRBD2 (7 bases). The V end lost 4 bases, the J end lost 5 bases, and 15 bases lay between the germline ends. The CDR3 contains 15 residues. The V gene's germline CDR1 is SGHRS and CDR2 YFSETQ. CDR3 loop: CASSHGGAVTGELFF. Here the CDR3 DNA reads TGCGCCAGCAGCCATGGGGGGGCCGTAACCGGGGAGCTGTTTTTT.

The chain joins TRBV5-1 to TRBJ2-3; the match to TRBD2 covers 8 bases. The CDR3 is 15 amino acids. Germline trimming cut 6 bases from V and 4 bases from J; bases unmatched to any gene: 10. Per the germline V gene, CDR1 is SGHRS and CDR2 is YFSETQ. In DNA, the CDR3 is TGCGCCAGCACCCGAGGTCCGGGAGGGGCAGATACGCAGTATTTT. This encodes CASTRGPGGADTQYF.

The chain joins TRBV2 to TRBJ1-1; D uncertain. There are 13 residues in the CDR3. Germline loops: CDR1 SNHLY, CDR2 FYNNEI. V gave up 7 bases and J gave up 6 bases, with 15 bases separating them. In DNA form, the CDR3 reads TGTGCCAGCAACCCGGACGGTCCCCCTGAAGCTTTCTTT. Protein product: CASNPDGPPEAFF. Using reference TRBV2 and TRBJ1-1 for the parts outside the CDR3, the full variable domain is EPEVTQTPSHQVTQMGQEVILRCVPISNHLYFYWYRQILGQKVEFLVSFYNNEISEKSEIFDDQFSVERPDGSNFTLKIRSTKLEDSAMYFCASNPDGPPEAFFGQGTRLTVV.